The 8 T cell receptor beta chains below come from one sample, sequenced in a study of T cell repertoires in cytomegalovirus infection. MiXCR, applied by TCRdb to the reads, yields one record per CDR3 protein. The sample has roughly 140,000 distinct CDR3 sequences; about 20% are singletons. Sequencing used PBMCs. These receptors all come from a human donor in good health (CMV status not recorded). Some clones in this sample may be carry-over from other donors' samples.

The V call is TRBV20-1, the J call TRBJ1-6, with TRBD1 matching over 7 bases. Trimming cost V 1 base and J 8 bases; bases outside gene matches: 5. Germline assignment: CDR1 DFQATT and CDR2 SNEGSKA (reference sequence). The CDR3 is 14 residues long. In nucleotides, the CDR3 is TGCAGTGCTAGAGGCGGGACAGATTATTCACCCCTCCACTTT. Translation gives CSARGGTDYSPLHF.

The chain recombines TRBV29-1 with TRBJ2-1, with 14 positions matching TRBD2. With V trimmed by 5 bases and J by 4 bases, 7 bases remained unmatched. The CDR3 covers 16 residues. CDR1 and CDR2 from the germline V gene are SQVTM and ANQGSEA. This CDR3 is CSVLGTSGGFYNEQFF. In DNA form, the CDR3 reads TGCAGCGTTCTCGGGACTAGCGGGGGTTTTTACAATGAGCAGTTCTTC.

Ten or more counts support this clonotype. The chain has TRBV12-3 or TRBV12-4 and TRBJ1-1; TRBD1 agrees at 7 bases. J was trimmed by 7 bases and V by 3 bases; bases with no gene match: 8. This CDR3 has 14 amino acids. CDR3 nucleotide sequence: TGTGCCAGCAGTTTGGAGGGGGCGCGCGTTGAAGCTTTCTTT. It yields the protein CASSLEGARVEAFF.

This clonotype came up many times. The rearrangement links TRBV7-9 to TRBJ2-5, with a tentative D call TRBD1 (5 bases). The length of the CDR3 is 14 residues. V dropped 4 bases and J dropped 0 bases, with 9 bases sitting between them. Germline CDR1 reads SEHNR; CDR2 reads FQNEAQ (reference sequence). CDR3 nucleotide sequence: TGTGCCAGCAGCTCCCGACAGAACCAAGAGACCCAGTACTTC. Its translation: CASSSRQNQETQYF.

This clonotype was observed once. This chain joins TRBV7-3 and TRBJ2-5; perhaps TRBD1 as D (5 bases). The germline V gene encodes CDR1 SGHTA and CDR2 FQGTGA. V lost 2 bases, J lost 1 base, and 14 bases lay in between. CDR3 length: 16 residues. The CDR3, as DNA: TGTGCCAGCAGCTTAGGGGCGTCGAGTTTCCAAGAGACCCAGTACTTC. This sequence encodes CASSLGASSFQETQYF.

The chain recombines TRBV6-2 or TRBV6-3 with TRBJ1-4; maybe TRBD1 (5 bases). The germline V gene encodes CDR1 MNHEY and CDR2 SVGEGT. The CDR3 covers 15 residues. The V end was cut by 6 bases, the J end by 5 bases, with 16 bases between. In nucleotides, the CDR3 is TGTGCCAGCAGCGACCCGGGACTCCAGAATGAAAAACTGTTTTTT. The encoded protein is CASSDPGLQNEKLFF.

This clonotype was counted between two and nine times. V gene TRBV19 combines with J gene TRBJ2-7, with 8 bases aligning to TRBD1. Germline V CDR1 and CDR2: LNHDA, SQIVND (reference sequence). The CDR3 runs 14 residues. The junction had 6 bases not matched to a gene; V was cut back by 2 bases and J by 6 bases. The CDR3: CASSIQGAWGEQYF. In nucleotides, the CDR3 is TGTGCCAGTAGTATACAGGGGGCCTGGGGCGAGCAGTACTTC. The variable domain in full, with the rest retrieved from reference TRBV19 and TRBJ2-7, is DGGITQSPKYLFRKEGQNVTLSCEQNLNHDAMYWYRQDPGQGLRLIYYSQIVNDFQKGDIAEGYSVSREKKESFPLTVTSAQKNPTAFYLCASSIQGAWGEQYFGPGTRLTVT.

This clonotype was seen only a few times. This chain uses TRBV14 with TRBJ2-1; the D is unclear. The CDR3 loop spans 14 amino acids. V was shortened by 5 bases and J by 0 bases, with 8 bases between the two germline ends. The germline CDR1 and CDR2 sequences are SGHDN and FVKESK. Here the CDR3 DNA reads TGTGCCAGCAGCATTCGGAGCTCCTACAATGAGCAGTTCTTC. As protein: CASSIRSSYNEQFF.